This is a list of T cell receptor beta chains from one sample in a study of blood T cell repertoires in COVID-19. Using immunoSEQ multiplex PCR, the repertoire was profiled, and TCRdb retains in-frame clones only, with some absent. There are approximately 400,000 clones in the sample; 89% occur only once, and more than 0.95% lies in the top ten. Source material: peripheral blood. The receptors originated from a man aged 35 to 55 with acute or convalescent COVID-19. Both conserved end residues are part of each CDR3. Fields, in order: J gene, clone size, V gene, D gene, CDR3 DNA, CDR3 protein. D genes are given only for firm matches. The size field is filled for only some rows; it gives once, few, many or a size class.

>TRBJ1-6|-|TRBV25-1|-
TGTGCCAGCAGCCCCAGACAGAGTAATTCACCCCTCCACTTT
CASSPRQSNSPLHF
>TRBJ1-5|-|TRBV11-2|-
TGTGCCAGCAGCTCAAATAGCAATCAGCCCCAGCATTTT
CASSSNSNQPQHF
>TRBJ2-1|-|TRBV30|-
TGTGCCTGGGAAGGAGGCCGCCGAAGCTATGATGAGCAGTTCTTC
CAWEGGRRSYDEQFF
>TRBJ2-3|-|TRBV5-1|TRBD2
TGCGCCAGCAGCTTGGTTCTAGCGGGTGCAGATACGCAGTATTTT
CASSLVLAGADTQYF
>TRBJ1-1|-|TRBV28|-
TGTGCCAGCAGTTTCTCAAGGGGCACTGAAGCTTTCTTT
CASSFSRGTEAFF
>TRBJ1-6|once|TRBV7-9|-
TGTGCCAGCAGCTTAGATCGTGATTCACCCCTCCACTTT
CASSLDRDSPLHF
>TRBJ2-5|-|TRBV2|-
TGTGCCAGCAGTGAAGACTACGGGTTCGAAGAGACCCAGTACTTC
CASSEDYGFEETQYF
>TRBJ2-5|-|TRBV15|TRBD2
TGTGCCACCAGCAGACAGACTAGCGGCCAAGAGACCCAGTACTTC
CATSRQTSGQETQYF
>TRBJ2-5|-|TRBV28|-
TGTGCCAGCAGTTTGCGGCGGATAGGGGGGACCCAGTACTTC
CASSLRRIGGTQYF
>TRBJ1-4|-|TRBV28|TRBD1
TGTGCCAGCAGCCTTCCAACAGGGGGTGAAAAACTGTTTTTT
CASSLPTGGEKLFF
>TRBJ1-5|-|TRBV28|TRBD1
TGTGCCAGCAGTTTCGGGGGACAGGCCCACTATCAGCCCCAGCATTTT
CASSFGGQAHYQPQHF
>TRBJ2-7|-|TRBV9|TRBD2
TGTGCCAGCAGCGTACATTCGGGGGGGATCTCCTACGAGCAGTACTTC
CASSVHSGGISYEQYF
>TRBJ2-3|-|TRBV6-5|-
TGTGCCAGCAGTTACTCCCCCCTCGGGGAAGATACGCAGTATTTT
CASSYSPLGEDTQYF
>TRBJ2-1|-|TRBV5-1|-
TGCGCCAGCAGCGTCCGGGCCGGGAAGGATGAGCAGTTCTTC
CASSVRAGKDEQFF
>TRBJ1-1|-|TRBV7-2|-
TGTGCCAGCAGCTTAAATCCCACAGGGTCGAGCACTGAAGCTTTCTTT
CASSLNPTGSSTEAFF
>TRBJ1-2|-|TRBV19|-
TGTGCCAGTAGTAAGGCAGGGGTCTACGGCTACACCTTC
CASSKAGVYGYTF
>TRBJ2-1|-|TRBV7-3|TRBD2
TGTGCCAGCAGCTTAAACCCTAGCGGGGGCCCTTACAATGAGCAGTTCTTC
CASSLNPSGGPYNEQFF
>TRBJ1-1|once|TRBV13|-
TGTGCCAGCAGCTTGGGGGGGTTGTTGAACACTGAAGCTTTCTTT
CASSLGGLLNTEAFF
>TRBJ2-7|once|TRBV7-9|TRBD2
TGTGCCAGCAGCTTCGGACTAGCGGGGGGGCACGAGCAGTACTTC
CASSFGLAGGHEQYF
>TRBJ2-1|-|TRBV7-8|TRBD2
TGTGCCAGCAGCTCCCCGGGAATTGGCGGGAGACTGCCTGAGCAGTTCTTC
CASSSPGIGGRLPEQFF
>TRBJ2-5|-|TRBV6-2/TRBV6-3|TRBD2
TGTGCCAGCAGTTACTCTAGCGGGGGGCAAGAGACCCAGTACTTC
CASSYSSGGQETQYF
>TRBJ2-1|once|TRBV19|TRBD2
TGTGCCAGTAGCTCAAGCGGGAGGGTTTACAATGAGCAGTTCTTC
CASSSSGRVYNEQFF
>TRBJ2-7|once|TRBV15|-
TGTGCCACCAGCAGGTCCAGGGCCTTTCCCTACGAGCAGTACTTC
CATSRSRAFPYEQYF
>TRBJ1-3|few|TRBV10-3|-
TGTGCCATCAGTGAGCGGACTTCTGGAAACACCATATATTTT
CAISERTSGNTIYF
>TRBJ2-1|-|TRBV10-3|-
TGTGCCATCTCAGGCGGGATCTACAATGAGCAGTTCTTC
CAISGGIYNEQFF
>TRBJ1-1|once|TRBV5-1|TRBD1
TGCGCCAGCAGTGAGGGACAGGGGCTGTGGACTGAAGCTTTCTTT
CASSEGQGLWTEAFF
>TRBJ1-1|-|TRBV7-9|TRBD1
TGTGCCAGCAGCTTAACCGGGACAGTGAACACTGAAGCTTTCTTT
CASSLTGTVNTEAFF
>TRBJ1-1|-|TRBV7-9|-
TGTGCCAGCAGCCCGGGTGGTCCTGAAGCTTTCTTT
CASSPGGPEAFF
>TRBJ2-2|-|TRBV6-5|-
TGTGCCAGCAGGTTACAGAACACCGGGGAGCTGTTTTTT
CASRLQNTGELFF
>TRBJ2-2|few|TRBV3-1/TRBV3-2|-
TGTGCCAGCACGGAGGGCGGGGAGCTGTTTTTT
CASTEGGELFF
>TRBJ1-2|-|TRBV5-6|TRBD1
TGTGCCAGCAGCTTAGTCGACAGGGCCCTGAGCCCTGATGGCTACACCTTC
CASSLVDRALSPDGYTF
>TRBJ1-2|-|TRBV11-2|TRBD1
TGTGCCAGCAGCTTATACGGACAGGGGGCGCGCGGCTACACCTTC
CASSLYGQGARGYTF
>TRBJ1-6|-|TRBV6-1|-
TGTGCCAGCAGTGAACAGGGTAGACGTTCACCCCTCCACTTT
CASSEQGRRSPLHF
>TRBJ1-5|-|TRBV28|-
TGTGCCAGCAGACGGTTGGTGCCGGCAGGTCACAATCAGCCCCAGCATTTT
CASRRLVPAGHNQPQHF
>TRBJ1-2|-|TRBV7-2|-
TGTGCCAGCAGCCCCATTAATGGGCATGGCTACACCTTC
CASSPINGHGYTF
>TRBJ1-2|-|TRBV11-2|-
TGTGCCAGCAGCTTTGCCGAGGCGAGGGGCTACACCTTC
CASSFAEARGYTF
>TRBJ2-3|-|TRBV18|-
TGTGCCAGCTCACCCAAAGGGGGGGGCACAGATACGCAGTATTTT
CASSPKGGGTDTQYF
>TRBJ1-1|-|TRBV6-5|-
TGTGCCAGCATCCACTCGGGGGGGCAGGGCACTGAAGCTTTCTTT
CASIHSGGQGTEAFF
>TRBJ2-3|-|TRBV4-3|TRBD2
TGCGCCAGCAGCCAAGATCGGCTAGCGGGGGGGGTAGATACGCAGTATTTT
CASSQDRLAGGVDTQYF
>TRBJ1-6|-|TRBV25-1|-
TGTGCCAGCAGCCAGGAGGGGAATTCACCCCTCCACTTT
CASSQEGNSPLHF
>TRBJ1-2|-|TRBV7-6|TRBD1
TGTGCCAGCAGCTTACCAGGGGGCTATGGCTACACCTTC
CASSLPGGYGYTF
>TRBJ2-2|many|TRBV5-1|TRBD2
TGCGCCAGCAGCACAGGACTAGCGGGAGATGCCGGGGAGCTGTTTTTT
CASSTGLAGDAGELFF
>TRBJ1-2|-|TRBV15|TRBD1
TGTGCCACCAGCAGATCTGGACAGGGGGGAAACTATGGCTACACCTTC
CATSRSGQGGNYGYTF
>TRBJ1-3|once|TRBV6-6|TRBD1
TGTGCCAGCAGTTACCGGACAGGGGTTGGAAACACCATATATTTT
CASSYRTGVGNTIYF
>TRBJ2-3|once|TRBV5-1|-
TGCGCCAGCAGCTTACGGCAGCTAGAAGATACGCAGTATTTT
CASSLRQLEDTQYF
>TRBJ2-2|-|TRBV29-1|-
TGCAGCGTTGTCCCCACGGCGAACACCGGGGAGCTGTTTTTT
CSVVPTANTGELFF
>TRBJ2-1|-|TRBV9|-
TGTGCCAGCAGCGTAGCGAGGGACGGGGGAAATGAGCAGTTCTTC
CASSVARDGGNEQFF
>TRBJ1-2|-|TRBV5-1|TRBD1
TGCGCCAGCAGCTTGGGGGGACAGCAACTTAACTATGGCTACACCTTC
CASSLGGQQLNYGYTF
>TRBJ2-3|-|TRBV7-3|TRBD2
TGTGCCAGCAGCTTATATACTAGCGGGGTAGTGAATACGCAGTATTTT
CASSLYTSGVVNTQYF